Below, 6 T cell receptor beta chains from the same sample are listed, as sequenced in a study. TCRdb redid the calling of the 5' RACE reads with MiXCR, one entry per CDR3 protein. The table lists some 40,000 distinct CDR3 sequences, approximately 23% of them singletons, with 3.5% to 4.5% in the top ten. Treg sorting used a CD4+CD25+CD127-/low gate. Material for sequencing was Tregs sorted from a lymph node. These receptor sequences come from a female donor with breast cancer.

This rearrangement joins TRBV7-2 to TRBJ2-7, with TRBD2 as a possible D gene (6 bases). The CDR3 runs to 14 residues. The germline V gene has CDR1 SGHTA and CDR2 FQGNSA. V lost 5 bases, J lost 8 bases, and 19 bases lay in between. As DNA, the CDR3 is TGTGCCAGCAGCCCAGAATGGATTAGCGGACAGCAGTACTTC. Residues: CASSPEWISGQQYF.

This chain uses TRBV5-1 with TRBJ2-3, with D uncertain. Per germline, CDR1 SGHRS and CDR2 YFSETQ. The V end lost 0 bases, the J end lost 11 bases, and 4 bases lay between the germline ends. This CDR3 is 10 amino acids long. This CDR3 is CASSLERQYF. Here the CDR3 DNA reads TGCGCCAGCAGCTTGGAAAGGCAGTATTTT.

This clonotype came up many times. The rearrangement uses TRBV6-6 and TRBJ1-6; a possible D gene is TRBD1 (5 bases). Per germline, CDR1 MNHNY and CDR2 SVGAGI (reference sequence). The CDR3 is 14 amino acids. Trimming removed 5 bases at V and 10 bases at J, with 15 bases between. CDR3 sequence reads: CASSPTTGGSPLHF. The CDR3 nucleotides read TGTGCCAGCAGTCCGACAACCGGGGGGTCACCCCTCCACTTT.

This clonotype came up many times. V gene TRBV7-3 combines with J gene TRBJ2-5; 8 nucleotides line up with TRBD1. The length of the CDR3 is 16 residues. V lost 5 bases, J lost 1 base, and 9 bases stayed unmatched. Germline CDR1 and CDR2: SGHTA and FQGTGA. Here the CDR3 DNA reads TGTGCCAGCAGCCAATACGGGGGACAGGCCCAAGAGACCCAGTACTTC. It yields the protein CASSQYGGQAQETQYF.

This clonotype occurred a few times. This may be a read error: a much more frequent sequence differs by one nucleotide. The chain employs TRBV9 and TRBJ2-1; 9 nucleotides agree with TRBD2. The CDR3 is 15 amino acids. Per the germline V gene, CDR1 is SGDLS and CDR2 is YYNGEE. The DNA of the CDR3 is TGTGCCGGCAGCGTAGGTAGCGGGAGCTACAATGAGCAGTTCTTC. This gives the protein CAGSVGSGSYNEQFF.

The sample holds a few counts of this clonotype. This chain connects TRBV4-2 to TRBJ1-2; D gene ambiguous. The CDR3 extends over 17 amino acids. Germline V gives CDR1 LGHNA, CDR2 YNFKEQ. Trimming stripped 2 bases from V and 4 bases from J, with 20 bases between. CDR3 amino acids: CASSQPDEAPLIYGYTF. The DNA of the CDR3 is TGTGCCAGCAGCCAACCCGATGAGGCCCCCTTAATCTATGGCTACACCTTC.